Listed below are T cell receptor beta chains from one sample, sequenced in a study of cytomegalovirus exposure and HLA in healthy donors. Generated by immunoSEQ multiplex PCR, the TCRdb table keeps only in-frame clones and is missing some. Of roughly 140,000 clones in the sample, 60% to 80% were seen once. Sequenced sample: PBMCs. These receptors were obtained from a woman in her twenties or thirties in good health and CMV-seronegative. CDR3s include the opening cysteine and the closing phenylalanine or tryptophan. The D gene is left open where the match is weak. Clone size appears in some rows only: once, few, many, or a class for an expanded clone.

j_call cdr3_length clone_size v_call d_call cdr3_nt cdr3_aa
TRBJ1-1 16 NA TRBV5-1 TRBD1 TGCGCCAGCAGCTTGTTCTTTACAGGGGGAAGAACTGAAGCTTTCTTT CASSLFFTGGRTEAFF
TRBJ2-3 15 NA TRBV25-1 NA TGTGCCAGCAGTGAACGCGGGACTAGCACAGATACGCAGTATTTT CASSERGTSTDTQYF
TRBJ2-1 17 NA TRBV4-2 TRBD2 TGTGCCAGCAGCCAAGGGCTGGCTAGCGGGGGGGCGTATGAGCAGTTCTTC CASSQGLASGGAYEQFF
TRBJ2-5 16 NA TRBV2 TRBD2 TGTGCCAGCTTTTTCTCCTTTCGGGGGGGCGAAGAGACCCAGTACTTC CASFFSFRGGEETQYF
TRBJ1-2 15 NA TRBV5-1 TRBD1 TGCGCCAGCAGCTTGGCTACAGGGGTCGTCTATGGCTACACCTTC CASSLATGVVYGYTF
TRBJ2-7 16 NA TRBV4-3 NA TGCGCCAGCAGCCAAGATGAAGGAGGGGCGCACTACGAGCAGTACTTC CASSQDEGGAHYEQYF
TRBJ1-1 13 NA TRBV6-1 NA TGTGCCAGCAGAAGACAGGCTGTCGCTGAAGCTTTCTTT CASRRQAVAEAFF
TRBJ1-4 13 once TRBV2 NA TGTGCCAGCAGTGGGGGGACAACGGAAAAACTGTTTTTT CASSGGTTEKLFF
TRBJ1-2 14 NA TRBV27 TRBD1 TGTGCCAGCAGTCGATTAGACAGGGCCTACGGCTACACCTTC CASSRLDRAYGYTF
TRBJ2-7 12 NA TRBV29-1 NA TGCAGCGTTAAAGCGAGCCCCTACGAGCAGTACTTC CSVKASPYEQYF
TRBJ2-3 15 few TRBV10-2 TRBD2 TGCGCCAGCAAGACTAGCGGGGGAACCACAGATACGCAGTATTTT CASKTSGGTTDTQYF
TRBJ2-3 16 few TRBV4-3 NA TGCGCCAGCAGCCAACAGGTGGGACTGAGCACAGATACGCAGTATTTT CASSQQVGLSTDTQYF
TRBJ1-5 14 NA TRBV21-1 NA TGTGCCAGCAGTTTCCGGGACAGGGTTCAGCCCCAGCATTTT CASSFRDRVQPQHF
TRBJ2-1 13 NA TRBV5-4 NA TGTGCCAGCAGCACTACAAAAAAGAATGAGCAGTTCTTC CASSTTKKNEQFF
TRBJ2-7 13 once TRBV5-6 NA TGTGCCAGCAGCTCAGGGGTTTCCTACGAGCAGTACTTC CASSSGVSYEQYF
TRBJ1-1 15 NA TRBV10-3 TRBD1 TGTGCCATCAGGAAGACAGGGGGCCTGAACACTGAAGCTTTCTTT CAIRKTGGLNTEAFF
TRBJ1-2 15 few TRBV11-2 NA TGTGCCAGCAGCGTAGGCAGAATCACAGGCTATCGCTACACCTTC CASSVGRITGYRYTF
TRBJ1-2 12 NA TRBV30 NA TGTGCCTGGAGCGCTAGTCCCTATGGCTACACCTTC CAWSASPYGYTF
TRBJ2-7 14 NA TRBV19 TRBD1 TGTGCCAGTAGTATGCTAAGAGGGGGCAACGAGCAGTACTTC CASSMLRGGNEQYF
TRBJ2-7 14 NA TRBV6-1 NA TGTGCCAGCAGTGTGGTGGTGGCTAGCTACGAGCAGTACTTC CASSVVVASYEQYF
TRBJ1-1 16 NA TRBV5-1 NA TGCGCCAGCAGCTTGGGAAGACAAGATGGGAACACTGAAGCTTTCTTT CASSLGRQDGNTEAFF
TRBJ1-2 15 NA TRBV9 NA TGTGCCAGCAGCGTAGAGGGGGTCAGTAACTATGGCTACACCTTC CASSVEGVSNYGYTF
TRBJ1-2 15 NA TRBV7-9 NA TGTGCCAGCAGCCCGAGTTGGGCAGGGCCCTATGGCTACACCTTC CASSPSWAGPYGYTF
TRBJ2-6 14 NA TRBV4-1 NA TGCGCCAGCAGCCAAGTCCAGGGGGCCAACGTCCTGACTTTC CASSQVQGANVLTF
TRBJ2-1 17 NA TRBV15 NA TGTGCCACCACCAAGGGGTTAGGGTCCCTCTCCTACAATGAGCAGTTCTTC CATTKGLGSLSYNEQFF
TRBJ2-7 16 NA TRBV13 TRBD1 TGTGCCAGCAGCATTTACACAGGGGGCGCGGTGTACGAGCAGTACTTC CASSIYTGGAVYEQYF
TRBJ2-7 14 NA TRBV5-1 NA TGCGCCAGCAGCTTGGCCCGAGGGAACGGCGAGCAGTACTTC CASSLARGNGEQYF
TRBJ2-7 15 NA TRBV6-1 NA TGTGCCAGCAGTGAAGCACGGGGACTCTCCTACGAGCAGTACTTC CASSEARGLSYEQYF
TRBJ1-1 12 NA TRBV30 TRBD1 TGTGCCTGGAAACAGGGGAGCACTGAAGCTTTCTTT CAWKQGSTEAFF
TRBJ2-7 14 NA TRBV5-4 NA TGTGCCAGCAGTGACAGGTCGAGCTCCTACGAGCAGTACTTC CASSDRSSSYEQYF
TRBJ2-4 15 NA TRBV6-5 TRBD1 TGTGCCAGCAGCCCAGACAGGGGGCTTGGAAACATTCAGTACTTC CASSPDRGLGNIQYF
TRBJ1-4 15 NA TRBV5-4 NA TGTGCCAGCAGCTTGGCCACGGGGGGTAATGAAAAACTGTTTTTT CASSLATGGNEKLFF
TRBJ1-2 12 NA TRBV28 NA TGTGCCAGCAGCTCGGCAGGGGATGGCTACACCTTC CASSSAGDGYTF
TRBJ1-2 12 NA TRBV25-1 NA TGTGCCAGCAGTGACCCATACTATGGCTACACCTTC CASSDPYYGYTF
TRBJ2-2 14 NA TRBV7-9 TRBD2 TGTGCCAGCACTCCCGGGGGGGAATACGGGGAGCTGTTTTTT CASTPGGEYGELFF
TRBJ1-1 11 NA TRBV30 NA TGTGCCTGGAGTGGGGAGGTTGCAGCTTTCTTT CAWSGEVAAFF
TRBJ1-2 15 NA TRBV6-5 TRBD1 TGTGCCAGCAGTTACGAAGCTGGGACAGGGGATGGCTACACCTTC CASSYEAGTGDGYTF
TRBJ1-5 14 NA TRBV6-1 NA TGTGCCAGCAGTATACAGGGTGGGGTCCAGCCCCAGCATTTT CASSIQGGVQPQHF
TRBJ1-2 13 few TRBV29-1 NA TGCAGCGTTGAAGAGGCTAGGACAGCCGGCTACACCTTC CSVEEARTAGYTF
TRBJ2-3 16 NA TRBV7-6 TRBD2 TGTGCCAGCAGCTTAGACCTAGCGGGGAGCACAGATACGCAGTATTTT CASSLDLAGSTDTQYF
TRBJ1-3 15 NA TRBV7-6 NA TGTGCCAGCAGCATAGGACACGACTCTGGAAACACCATATATTTT CASSIGHDSGNTIYF
TRBJ1-5 15 NA TRBV15 NA TGTGCCACCAGCAGAGAGTTGGACTCTAATCAGCCCCAGCATTTT CATSRELDSNQPQHF
TRBJ1-1 15 once TRBV6-5 TRBD1 TGTGCCAGCAGTCCCCCAGGACAGGGTCGAACTGAAGCTTTCTTT CASSPPGQGRTEAFF
TRBJ2-1 15 NA TRBV7-9 NA TGTGCCAGCAGCCCCGCAGGAAAAGCCTACAATGAGCAGTTCTTC CASSPAGKAYNEQFF
TRBJ2-7 15 NA TRBV30 NA TGTGCCTGGAGTGTACTTGGGCAGGGCCCCTACGAGCAGTACTTC CAWSVLGQGPYEQYF
TRBJ1-3 16 NA TRBV11-2 NA TGTGCCAGCAGCTTAAGAGGCAGGGTGGCTGGAAACACCATATATTTT CASSLRGRVAGNTIYF
TRBJ2-2 14 NA TRBV6-1 TRBD1 TGTGCCAGCACCCCGACAGGGGAAACCGGGGAGCTGTTTTTT CASTPTGETGELFF
TRBJ1-5 13 NA TRBV6-1 NA TGTGCCGGCCGGGCGGGGGTAAGTCAGCCCCAGCATTTT CAGRAGVSQPQHF
TRBJ2-1 18 few TRBV4-1 NA TGCGCCAGCAGCCAAGGTGGACAGTCAGTCTCACCTTACAATGAGCAGTTCTTC CASSQGGQSVSPYNEQFF
TRBJ1-2 15 NA TRBV5-1 NA TGCGCCAGCAGCTTGGGGACTTCCAATAACTATGGCTACACCTTC CASSLGTSNNYGYTF
TRBJ1-3 13 NA TRBV6-5 NA TGTGCCAGCAGTCGGGTTGGTGGAAACACCATATATTTT CASSRVGGNTIYF
TRBJ1-2 16 few TRBV19 NA TGTGCCAGTAGTATAAAAGGTAGCTCATCCGGCGGCGGCTACACCTTC CASSIKGSSSGGGYTF
TRBJ1-4 15 once TRBV6-1 NA TGTGCCAGCAGTGAAGGGGGAGCAACTAATGAAAAACTGTTTTTT CASSEGGATNEKLFF
TRBJ1-3 15 NA TRBV27 NA TGTGCCAGCAGTCTGGGGGGGGTGGCTGGAAACACCATATATTTT CASSLGGVAGNTIYF
TRBJ2-7 13 NA TRBV4-2 NA TGTGCCAGCAACAGGGGGGGGGACTACGAGCAGTACTTC CASNRGGDYEQYF
TRBJ2-5 13 NA TRBV6-1 NA TGTGCCAGCACTCCTGGGGCTCAAGAGACCCAGTACTTC CASTPGAQETQYF
TRBJ1-2 14 NA TRBV27 NA TGTGCCAGCAGTCCCCGACAGACCTTTTATGGCTACACCTTC CASSPRQTFYGYTF
TRBJ2-6 19 NA TRBV6-1 NA TGTGCCAGCAGTGAAGCGCATCACAGCTCGGACTCTGGGGCCAACGTCCTGACTTTC CASSEAHHSSDSGANVLTF
TRBJ2-1 19 NA TRBV21-1 NA TGTGCCAGCAGCAAATTATCACTTAAGGACCGCGGGCTAGGCAATGAGCAGTTCTTC CASSKLSLKDRGLGNEQFF
TRBJ2-3 13 NA TRBV5-4 NA TGTGCCAGCACCTCAGGGGGGACAGATACGCAGTATTTT CASTSGGTDTQYF